This T cell receptor beta chain was identified during a study of blood T cell repertoires in COVID-19. Study at large: The United States, Italy and Spain provided the acute and convalescent COVID-19 samples.

Sequencing was performed with immunoSEQ multiplex PCR; in TCRdb, only in-frame clones are kept and a portion is missing. Among 200,000 or so clones listed, roughly 81% were seen once. Germline CDR1 and CDR2: SNHLY and FYNNEI. The CDR3 runs 13 residues. V dropped 3 bases and J dropped 3 bases, with 8 bases sitting between them. What was sequenced was peripheral blood. This sequence was found in a man aged 45-65 years who had recovered from COVID-19. This chain joins TRBV2 and TRBJ1-2; TRBD1 might be the D (6 bases). The CDR3 region is CASSDRGHYGYTF. In DNA form, the CDR3 reads TGTGCCAGCAGTGACAGGGGCCACTATGGCTACACCTTC.